This T cell receptor (beta chain) was observed in a study of response to subunit inactivated influenza vaccine. The junction had 10 bases not matched to a gene; V was cut back by 10 bases and J by 6 bases. The CDR3 contains 14 residues. Looked up from germline, CDR1 is SNHLY and CDR2 is FYNNEI. From the RT-PCR reads, TCRdb called clonotypes with MiXCR, one entry per CDR3 protein. The sample lists around 750,000 distinct CDR3 sequences, 21% occurring once. The rearrangement links TRBV2 to TRBJ2-2; 8 bases agree with TRBD1. This TCR was recovered from a man aged 50-60 years who received an inactivated influenza vaccine. The sample in question was PBMCs from blood, obtained more than 4 days after vaccination. CDR3 amino acids: CATRQGTDAGELFF. The CDR3 nucleotides are TGTGCCACAAGACAGGGGACGGATGCCGGGGAGCTGTTTTTT.